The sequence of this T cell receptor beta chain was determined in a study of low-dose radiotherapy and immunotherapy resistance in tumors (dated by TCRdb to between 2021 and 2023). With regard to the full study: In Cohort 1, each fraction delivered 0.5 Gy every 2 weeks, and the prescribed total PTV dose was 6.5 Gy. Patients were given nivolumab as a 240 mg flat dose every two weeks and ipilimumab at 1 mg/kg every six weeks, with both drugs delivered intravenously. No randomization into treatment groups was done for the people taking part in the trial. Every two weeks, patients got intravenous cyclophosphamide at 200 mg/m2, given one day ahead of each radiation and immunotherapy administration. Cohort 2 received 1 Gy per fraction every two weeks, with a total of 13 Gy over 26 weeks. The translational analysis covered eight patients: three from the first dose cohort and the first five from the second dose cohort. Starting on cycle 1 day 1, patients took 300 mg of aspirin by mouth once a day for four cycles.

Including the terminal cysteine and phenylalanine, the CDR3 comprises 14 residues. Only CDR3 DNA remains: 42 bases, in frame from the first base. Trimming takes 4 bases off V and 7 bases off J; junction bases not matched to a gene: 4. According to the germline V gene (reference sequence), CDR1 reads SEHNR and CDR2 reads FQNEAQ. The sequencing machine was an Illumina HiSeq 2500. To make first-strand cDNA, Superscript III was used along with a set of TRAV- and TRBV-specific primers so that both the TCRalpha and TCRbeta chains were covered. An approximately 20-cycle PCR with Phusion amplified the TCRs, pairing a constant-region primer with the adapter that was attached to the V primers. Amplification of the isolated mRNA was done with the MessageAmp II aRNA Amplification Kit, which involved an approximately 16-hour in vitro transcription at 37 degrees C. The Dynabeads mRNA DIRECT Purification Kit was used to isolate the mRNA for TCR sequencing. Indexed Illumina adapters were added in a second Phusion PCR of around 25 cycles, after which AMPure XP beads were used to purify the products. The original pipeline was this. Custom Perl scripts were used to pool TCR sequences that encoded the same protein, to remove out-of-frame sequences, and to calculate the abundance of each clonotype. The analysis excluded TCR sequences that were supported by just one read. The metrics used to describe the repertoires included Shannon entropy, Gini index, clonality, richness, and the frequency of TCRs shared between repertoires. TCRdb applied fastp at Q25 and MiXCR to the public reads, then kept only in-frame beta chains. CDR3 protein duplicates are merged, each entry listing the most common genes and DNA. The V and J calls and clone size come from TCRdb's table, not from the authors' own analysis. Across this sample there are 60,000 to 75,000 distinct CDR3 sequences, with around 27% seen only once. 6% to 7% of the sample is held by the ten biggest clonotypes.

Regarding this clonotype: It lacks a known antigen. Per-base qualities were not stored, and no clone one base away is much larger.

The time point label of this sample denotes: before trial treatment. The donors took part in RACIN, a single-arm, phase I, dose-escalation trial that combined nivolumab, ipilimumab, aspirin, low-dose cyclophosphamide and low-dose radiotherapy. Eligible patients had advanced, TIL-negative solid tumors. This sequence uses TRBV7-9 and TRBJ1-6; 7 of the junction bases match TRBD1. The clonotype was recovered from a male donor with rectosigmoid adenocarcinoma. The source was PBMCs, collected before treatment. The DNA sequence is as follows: TGTGCCAGCAGCTCGGGACAGCAGAATTCACCCCTCCACTTT. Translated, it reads CASSSGQQNSPLHF.